This is a list of T cell receptor beta chains from one sample in a study of blood T cell repertoires in COVID-19. Libraries were prepared by immunoSEQ multiplex PCR; TCRdb keeps only in-frame clonotypes and omits some of them. The table shows about 98,000 clones, with about 80% occurring only once. Sequenced input: peripheral blood. The receptors originated from a man in his 60s with acute or convalescent COVID-19. Both conserved end residues are part of each CDR3. The order of the fields is clone size, V gene, D gene, J gene, CDR3 protein, CDR3 DNA. The D gene is left open where the match is weak. The size of a clone is reported for some rows only, either as once, few or many, or as a class for expanded clones.

size: -; V: TRBV29-1; D: TRBD2; J: TRBJ2-3; CDR3: CSVQTSGRDTQYF; DNA: TGCAGCGTTCAAACTAGCGGGCGAGATACGCAGTATTTT
size: -; V: TRBV19; D: -; J: TRBJ1-5; CDR3: CASGQGSVQPQHF; DNA: TGTGCCAGTGGCCAGGGTAGTGTTCAGCCCCAGCATTTT
size: -; V: TRBV7-9; D: TRBD2; J: TRBJ2-1; CDR3: CASSLASSGSYEQFF; DNA: TGTGCCAGCAGCTTGGCGAGTAGCGGGAGCTATGAGCAGTTCTTC
size: few; V: TRBV4-2; D: TRBD2; J: TRBJ2-5; CDR3: CASSQSPSGRQETQYF; DNA: TGTGCCAGCAGCCAATCGCCTAGCGGGAGACAAGAGACCCAGTACTTC
size: -; V: TRBV6-2/TRBV6-3; D: -; J: TRBJ2-3; CDR3: CASSYTAESTDTQYF; DNA: TGTGCCAGCAGTTATACTGCGGAGAGCACAGATACGCAGTATTTT
size: -; V: TRBV9; D: -; J: TRBJ2-5; CDR3: CASSVGFAGTGETQYF; DNA: TGTGCCAGCAGCGTAGGGTTCGCGGGTACGGGGGAGACCCAGTACTTC
size: -; V: TRBV27; D: TRBD2; J: TRBJ2-1; CDR3: CASSGSGGTYNEQFF; DNA: TGTGCCAGCAGTGGTAGCGGGGGTACCTACAATGAGCAGTTCTTC
size: -; V: TRBV6-5; D: -; J: TRBJ2-1; CDR3: CASSPRASDGSEQFF; DNA: TGTGCCAGCAGCCCCCGAGCTAGTGACGGTAGTGAGCAGTTCTTC
size: few; V: TRBV9; D: -; J: TRBJ2-1; CDR3: CASSVLDNEQFF; DNA: TGTGCCAGCAGCGTATTAGACAATGAGCAGTTCTTC
size: -; V: TRBV5-6; D: -; J: TRBJ1-5; CDR3: CASSSWTAVGGQPQHF; DNA: TGTGCCAGCAGCTCCTGGACGGCTGTTGGGGGGCAGCCCCAGCATTTT
size: -; V: TRBV15; D: -; J: TRBJ2-1; CDR3: CATSRDRGSYNEQFF; DNA: TGTGCCACCAGCAGAGACAGGGGCTCCTACAATGAGCAGTTCTTC
size: -; V: TRBV5-1; D: -; J: TRBJ1-1; CDR3: CASRRQAEAFF; DNA: TGCGCCAGCCGTCGACAGGCTGAAGCTTTCTTT
size: -; V: TRBV19; D: -; J: TRBJ1-4; CDR3: CASRSLRRLNEKLFF; DNA: TGTGCCAGTAGATCCCTACGCAGACTTAATGAAAAACTGTTTTTT
size: -; V: TRBV18; D: TRBD1; J: TRBJ2-2; CDR3: CASSPDRGPTGELFF; DNA: TGTGCCAGCTCACCGGACAGGGGGCCCACCGGGGAGCTGTTTTTT
size: -; V: TRBV6-5; D: TRBD1; J: TRBJ1-2; CDR3: CASRDRTGDGYTF; DNA: TGTGCCAGCAGAGATCGGACAGGCGATGGCTACACCTTC
size: -; V: TRBV7-9; D: -; J: TRBJ1-5; CDR3: CASSLGPDSQASQPQHF; DNA: TGTGCCAGCAGCTTAGGCCCTGACAGTCAAGCGAGCCAGCCCCAGCATTTT
size: -; V: TRBV5-4; D: TRBD1; J: TRBJ2-7; CDR3: CASSLAGQGIREQYF; DNA: TGTGCCAGCAGCTTGGCGGGACAGGGGATCCGCGAGCAGTACTTC
size: -; V: TRBV12-3/TRBV12-4; D: -; J: TRBJ1-1; CDR3: CASSSYTEAFF; DNA: TGTGCCAGCAGTTCTTACACTGAAGCTTTCTTT
size: few; V: TRBV6-5; D: -; J: TRBJ1-5; CDR3: CASSYRSGNSPQHF; DNA: TGTGCCAGCAGTTACCGTTCAGGGAACTCGCCCCAGCATTTT
size: -; V: TRBV11-2; D: TRBD1; J: TRBJ1-2; CDR3: CASSLDRGPSNGYTF; DNA: TGTGCCAGCAGCTTAGACAGGGGGCCATCCAATGGCTACACCTTC
size: -; V: TRBV28; D: -; J: TRBJ1-2; CDR3: CASSLIMKWSYGYTF; DNA: TGTGCCAGCAGTTTAATTATGAAGTGGAGCTATGGCTACACCTTC
size: -; V: TRBV7-3; D: TRBD2; J: TRBJ2-1; CDR3: CASSLKQRGAGEQFF; DNA: TGTGCCAGCAGCTTAAAGCAGCGGGGGGCCGGTGAGCAGTTCTTC
size: -; V: TRBV4-1; D: -; J: TRBJ2-2; CDR3: CASSQVRDGELFF; DNA: TGCGCCAGCAGCCAAGTCCGGGACGGGGAGCTGTTTTTT
size: -; V: TRBV27; D: TRBD1; J: TRBJ2-2; CDR3: CASNSLLGDRGSREELFF; DNA: TGTGCCAGCAACTCCCTTTTAGGGGACAGGGGCTCTCGGGAGGAGCTGTTTTTT
size: -; V: TRBV7-8; D: -; J: TRBJ1-4; CDR3: CASRPDRSLNEKLFF; DNA: TGTGCCAGCAGACCAGACAGGAGCCTTAATGAAAAACTGTTTTTT
size: -; V: TRBV7-2; D: -; J: TRBJ2-1; CDR3: CASSPGVVGGNEQFF; DNA: TGTGCCAGCAGCCCCGGGGTAGTAGGGGGCAATGAGCAGTTCTTC
size: -; V: TRBV18; D: -; J: TRBJ2-4; CDR3: CASSPAYVDRNIQYF; DNA: TGTGCCAGCTCACCTGCGTATGTGGACAGAAACATTCAGTACTTC